Listed below are T cell receptor beta chains from one sample, sequenced in a study of CD8 T cells in ankylosing spondylitis. TCRdb re-derived calls from the 5' RACE reads in MiXCR, one entry per CDR3 protein. The table includes some 350,000 distinct CDR3 sequences, 14% to 15% detected once. The sequencing sample was made of blood, either unsorted or a sorted T cell fraction (not recorded which). These receptors were obtained from a male donor with ankylosing spondylitis or in good health (not recorded which). The CDR3 runs from the conserved cysteine through the conserved F or W. D genes are given only for firm matches. Clone size is stated in some rows and not others, as once, few, many or a class when expanded.

D: TRBD1
V: TRBV12-3/TRBV12-4
J: TRBJ1-2
size: -
DNA: TGTGCCAGCACTACAGGGGGAAACTATGGCTACACCTTC
CDR3: CASTTGGNYGYTF

D: TRBD2
V: TRBV6-1
J: TRBJ2-2
size: -
DNA: TGTGCCAGCACCCGCCACCTAGCGGGGGGGTCCGGGGAGCTGTTTTTT
CDR3: CASTRHLAGGSGELFF

D: TRBD2
V: TRBV5-5
J: TRBJ2-1
size: -
DNA: TGTGCCAGCAGCTTGGGGCCTAGCGGGAGGCAAGAGCAGTTCTTC
CDR3: CASSLGPSGRQEQFF

D: -
V: TRBV20-1
J: TRBJ2-5
size: few
DNA: TGCAGTGCCTTCGTAGGAGAGACCCAGTACTTC
CDR3: CSAFVGETQYF

D: -
V: TRBV29-1
J: TRBJ2-1
size: few
DNA: TGCAGCGTTGAGGCGCGGGCCAAATACAATGAGCAGTTCTTC
CDR3: CSVEARAKYNEQFF

D: -
V: TRBV5-5
J: TRBJ2-1
size: few
DNA: TGTGCCAGCAGCGCTTTAGGGATTCCGAATGAGCAGTTCTTC
CDR3: CASSALGIPNEQFF

D: -
V: TRBV6-5
J: TRBJ2-1
size: -
DNA: TGTGCCAGCAGTTACCCAATACACTTTAGCTCCTACAATGAGCAGTTCTTC
CDR3: CASSYPIHFSSYNEQFF

D: -
V: TRBV12-3/TRBV12-4
J: TRBJ1-1
size: -
DNA: TGTGCCAGCAGTGCCAAGGGGGGAAGGGTGGCTGAAGCTTTCTTT
CDR3: CASSAKGGRVAEAFF

D: TRBD2
V: TRBV3-1
J: TRBJ2-5
size: -
DNA: TGTGCCAGCAGCCTCCGGACTAGCGGGCTCCAAGAGACCCAGTACTTC
CDR3: CASSLRTSGLQETQYF

D: -
V: TRBV10-2
J: TRBJ2-5
size: -
DNA: TGCGCCAGCAGTGACGGGTCCGGGGGGACCCAGTACTTC
CDR3: CASSDGSGGTQYF

D: -
V: TRBV12-3/TRBV12-4
J: TRBJ2-7
size: -
DNA: TGTGCCAGGAGGGGGGGAGGCGAGCAGTACTTC
CDR3: CARRGGGEQYF

D: -
V: TRBV3-1
J: TRBJ2-7
size: -
DNA: TGTGCCAGCAGCCAAGTTCGGACCACCCCAGGGGAGCAGTACTTC
CDR3: CASSQVRTTPGEQYF

D: -
V: TRBV5-1
J: TRBJ2-3
size: many
DNA: TGCGCCAGCAGAAGCGGCAGCACAGATACGCAGTATTTT
CDR3: CASRSGSTDTQYF

D: TRBD1
V: TRBV20-1
J: TRBJ2-1
size: few
DNA: TGCAGTGCTCCTCCCGGGACAGGGACCCACAATGAGCAGTTCTTC
CDR3: CSAPPGTGTHNEQFF

D: -
V: TRBV20-1
J: TRBJ2-1
size: -
DNA: TGCAGTGCCGGGGGTAACAATGAGCAGTTCTTC
CDR3: CSAGGNNEQFF

D: TRBD2
V: TRBV6-2/TRBV6-3
J: TRBJ2-7
size: -
DNA: TGTGCCATCCGACGGGCTAGCGGAACCTCCTACGAGCAGTACTTC
CDR3: CAIRRASGTSYEQYF

D: -
V: TRBV25-1
J: TRBJ2-7
size: few
DNA: TGTGCCAGCAGTGAATATCAGGGGAGAGGCGAGCAGTACTTC
CDR3: CASSEYQGRGEQYF

D: -
V: TRBV5-1
J: TRBJ2-2
size: -
DNA: TGCGCCAGCAGCTTTTATAACAACGCGAACACCGGGGAGCTGTTTTTT
CDR3: CASSFYNNANTGELFF

D: -
V: TRBV4-2
J: TRBJ1-2
size: many
DNA: TGTGCCAGCAGCCAAGATGCAGGGAAGGACTATGGCTACACCTTC
CDR3: CASSQDAGKDYGYTF

D: TRBD2
V: TRBV7-2
J: TRBJ2-7
size: -
DNA: TGTGCCAGCAGCCCAGCGGGAGGGCCAGGGCAGTACTTC
CDR3: CASSPAGGPGQYF

D: -
V: TRBV6-4
J: TRBJ2-2
size: -
DNA: TGTGCCAGCAGTGCCACAGGGTTCGACGCCGGGGAGCTGTTTTTT
CDR3: CASSATGFDAGELFF

D: -
V: TRBV6-1
J: TRBJ2-3
size: -
DNA: TGTGCCAGCATCCCCGGGGCCGGAGCGGGCACAGATACGCAGTATTTT
CDR3: CASIPGAGAGTDTQYF

D: TRBD2
V: TRBV12-3/TRBV12-4
J: TRBJ2-3
size: many
DNA: TGTGCCAGCAGTTCTAGCGGGGTAACCACAGATACGCAGTATTTT
CDR3: CASSSSGVTTDTQYF

D: TRBD2
V: TRBV5-1
J: TRBJ2-5
size: few
DNA: TGCGCCAGCAGCATCGCCGGGACTAGCATTCAAGAGACCCAGTACTTC
CDR3: CASSIAGTSIQETQYF

D: -
V: TRBV10-3
J: TRBJ2-2
size: -
DNA: TGTGCCATCAGTGGAGGCGTAGCGGAGAACACCGGGGAGCTGTTTTTT
CDR3: CAISGGVAENTGELFF

D: -
V: TRBV10-3
J: TRBJ1-1
size: many
DNA: TGTGCCATCAGTCTGCACAGGGATGAGAGAGCTTTCTTT
CDR3: CAISLHRDERAFF

D: TRBD2
V: TRBV20-1
J: TRBJ2-5
size: few
DNA: TGCAGTGCTAGTGTAGGGGAGGGGCAAGAGACCCAGTACTTC
CDR3: CSASVGEGQETQYF

D: TRBD1
V: TRBV25-1
J: TRBJ1-1
size: -
DNA: TGTGCCAGCAGGGGTGACAGGGGGAGCACTGAAGCTTTCTTT
CDR3: CASRGDRGSTEAFF

D: -
V: TRBV7-9
J: TRBJ2-1
size: -
DNA: TGTGCCAGCACGGCAGACCCCTACAATGAGCAGTTCTTC
CDR3: CASTADPYNEQFF

D: -
V: TRBV11-3
J: TRBJ1-2
size: -
DNA: TGTGCCAGCAGCTCTTCCCGGGACCTCTATGGCTACACCTTC
CDR3: CASSSSRDLYGYTF

D: -
V: TRBV15
J: TRBJ2-5
size: few
DNA: TGTGCCACCAGCAGAGAAAGGGATATCCAGGAGACCCAGTACTTC
CDR3: CATSRERDIQETQYF

D: -
V: TRBV2
J: TRBJ1-5
size: many
DNA: TGTGCCAGCCAAAGGGGGGGGCAGCCCCAGCATTTT
CDR3: CASQRGGQPQHF

D: -
V: TRBV7-2
J: TRBJ1-1
size: -
DNA: TGTGCCAGCAGCTCCCCGCACAGGATTGGGACTGAAGCTTTCTTT
CDR3: CASSSPHRIGTEAFF

D: -
V: TRBV10-3
J: TRBJ1-1
size: few
DNA: TGTGCCATCACCCTTCAGAGGGGCGTAACTGAAGCTTTCTTT
CDR3: CAITLQRGVTEAFF

D: -
V: TRBV20-1
J: TRBJ1-6
size: -
DNA: TGCAGTGCAACTAGAAGCTCCTATAATTCACCCCTCCACTTT
CDR3: CSATRSSYNSPLHF

D: -
V: TRBV11-1
J: TRBJ2-2
size: -
DNA: TGTGCCAGCAGCTCACACCTGGGGAACACCGGGGAGCTGTTTTTT
CDR3: CASSSHLGNTGELFF

D: -
V: TRBV7-8
J: TRBJ2-1
size: -
DNA: TGTGCCAGCAGCCGAGCGGGCCCCTACTACAATGAGCAGTTCTTC
CDR3: CASSRAGPYYNEQFF

D: -
V: TRBV12-5
J: TRBJ2-1
size: few
DNA: TGTGCTAGTGGTTCGAGGGACTTTTACAATGAGCAGTTCTTC
CDR3: CASGSRDFYNEQFF

D: -
V: TRBV30
J: TRBJ1-5
size: few
DNA: TGTGCCTGGAGACCAACGGGAGGGCTAAATCAGCCCCAGCATTTT
CDR3: CAWRPTGGLNQPQHF

D: -
V: TRBV4-1
J: TRBJ1-2
size: -
DNA: TGCGCCAGCAGCCAAGAAGCTCCCGCGGCAGGGACCTCTGGCTACACCTTC
CDR3: CASSQEAPAAGTSGYTF